The 22 T cell receptor delta chains presented below share a single source sample, sequenced in a study of γδ T cells in repeated Plasmodium falciparum infection. Bulk repertoires came from Vgamma9/Vdelta2+ or Vdelta2-negative gammadelta T cells flow-sorted from PBMC. TCRdb re-analyzed the multiplex PCR reads via CATT. The data contain around 82,000 delta-chain clones, more than 1.4% of them singletons. The sequenced sample was gamma-delta T cells from blood. Receptor source: a pool of human donors (malaria-infected and uninfected, not separated).

This clone has only a few counts. The protein in TCRdb stems from a much larger clone and differs at residue 8 from this DNA's translation, likely a read error; here the protein is translated from the DNA. This rearrangement joins TRDV2 to TRDJ3, with D perhaps TRDD3 (5 bases). No J gene was available from TCRdb, and it was assigned here by a germline match of the DNA. The length of the CDR3 is 19 residues. The germline V gene has CDR1 GEAIGNYY and CDR2 EKD. V lost 0 bases, J lost 0 bases, and 14 bases lay in between. This chain's CDR3 is CACDTLLVVYSWDTRQMFF. The DNA for the CDR3 is TGTGCCTGTGACACCTTACTGGTGGTCTACTCCTGGGACACCCGACAGATGTTTTTC.

This clone was counted once. One end of the junction fails to match germline, which may point to a read error. The gene calls are TRDV1 and TRDJ1; 12 bases line up with TRDD3. TCRdb does not report a J gene; here it was assigned by matching the DNA to germline references. Germline assignment: CDR1 TSWWSYY and CDR2 QGS. CDR3 length equals 18 residues. CDR3: CSGIRGYWGIQPTDKLIF. The CDR3 coding sequence is TGCTCTGGGATAAGGGGCTACTGGGGGATACAACCCACCGATAAACTCATCTTT.

Concerning this clone: A far larger clone is off by one base, so a read error is likely. Different DNA sequences within this sample yield the same CDR3. The chain uses TRDV1 and TRDJ1; D is unresolved. TCRdb gives no J gene; it was assigned here by matching the DNA to germline. V gave up 2 bases and J gave up 2 bases, with 9 bases separating them. The CDR3 length is 14 residues. Germline lookup yields CDR1 TSWWSYY and CDR2 QGS. CDR3 DNA: TGTGCTCTTGGGGAATTGACATGGACCGATAAACTCATCTTT. It codes for CALGELTWTDKLIF.

In regard to this clone: This DNA translates differently at residue 12 from the TCRdb protein, which is that of a much larger clone; a read error is likely, and the protein shown is the DNA's own translation. CDR3 DNA sequence: TGTGCTCTTGGGACTCCTAGTGTGTCGGGGGAGGGCGGTAAACTCATCTTT. Its protein product is CALGTPSVSGEGGKLIF. The rearrangement uses TRDV1 and TRDJ1; the D gene is possibly TRDD3 (6 bases). TCRdb gives no J gene; it was assigned here by matching the DNA to germline. The CDR3 runs 17 residues. The germline gives CDR1 TSWWSYY, CDR2 QGS. Between the trimmed V and J ends, which lost 5 bases and 7 bases, there was a span of 26 bases.

This clone has a count of ten or more. One end of the junction fails to match germline, which may point to a read error. The sample has other DNA sequences that encode this CDR3 too. V gene TRDV1 combines with J gene TRDJ2; 9 positions agree with TRDD3. Per germline, CDR1 TSWWSYY and CDR2 QGS. The CDR3 is 16 amino acids. The CDR3 nucleotides are TGTGCTCTTGGGGGGGGATACGCGAGACTGACAGCGCAACTCTTCTTT. This sequence encodes CALGGGYARLTAQLFF.

With respect to this clone: The protein held in TCRdb is that of a much larger clone and does not match this DNA's translation at residue 16, likely because of a read error; the protein shown is translated from the DNA. The gene calls are TRDV3 and TRDJ1; unclear D gene. CDR1 and CDR2 from the germline V gene are TVYSNPD and GDNSRS (reference sequence). The CDR3 is 19 amino acids. CDR3 loop: CAFTARSNGGLDYTDNLIF. CDR3 nucleotides: TGTGCCTTTACAGCTCGGTCCAACGGAGGGTTGGACTACACCGATAACCTCATCTTT.

This clone was detected many times. The protein in TCRdb stems from a much larger clone and differs at residue 3 from this DNA's translation, likely a read error; here the protein is translated from the DNA. J is TRDJ1 and V is TRDV3, with a tentative D call TRDD3 (6 bases). The CDR3 is 11 amino acids. Trimming removed 5 bases at V and 11 bases at J, with 18 bases between. Germline assignment: CDR1 TVYSNPD and CDR2 GDNSRS (reference sequence). The CDR3 sequence: CALSSRGFLIF. In nucleotides, the CDR3 is TGTGCCCTTTCCTCGAGGGGATTCCTCATCTTT.

This clone was counted at least ten times. The protein held in TCRdb is that of a much larger clone and does not match this DNA's translation at residue 10, likely because of a read error; the protein shown is translated from the DNA. This rearrangement joins TRDV2 to TRDJ3; D is possibly TRDD3 (6 bases). In the absence of a J gene in TCRdb, the DNA was matched to germline to assign it here. This CDR3 comprises 16 residues. Germline values: CDR1 GEAIGNYY, CDR2 EKD. CDR3 bases: TGTGCCTGTGACACTGCGGGGGCCTGGGGCACCCGACAGATGTTTTTC. Encoded protein: CACDTAGAWGTRQMFF.

This clone has more than one count but fewer than ten. The TCRdb protein, from a much larger clone, departs from this DNA's translation at residue 13, likely by read error; the protein shown derives from the DNA. The V call is TRDV1, the J call TRDJ1, with 10 nucleotides matching TRDD3. The J gene was not available in TCRdb and was assigned here by matching the DNA to germline segments. CDR1 is TSWWSYY and CDR2 is QGS in the germline V gene. The junction had 14 bases not matched to a gene; V was cut back by 4 bases and J by 9 bases. This CDR3 is 16 amino acids long. In nucleotides, the CDR3 is TGTGCTCTTGGGGGCCTCCCGAGGGGGGGGATACGCGAACTCATCTTT. This sequence encodes CALGGLPRGGIRELIF.

In the case of this clone: TCRdb has a much larger clone's protein, which differs at residue 4 from the translation of this DNA, likely because of a read error; what is shown is the protein translated from the DNA. The V call is TRDV3, the J call TRDJ1; 10 bases match TRDD3. V was clipped by 2 bases and J by 2 bases; unmatched bases: 29. The CDR3 totals 22 residues. In germline, CDR1 is TVYSNPD, CDR2 GDNSRS (reference sequence). DNA for the CDR3: TGTGCCTTTGGGGCTTCCGTAGGAAGGAGGGGGGATACGCCGATAAGGACCGATAAACTCATCTTT. Its protein product is CAFGASVGRRGDTPIRTDKLIF. The complete variable domain, with remaining parts taken from reference TRDV3 and TRDJ1, reads CDKVTQSSPDQTVASGSEVVLLCTYDTVYSNPDLFWYRIRPDYSFQFVFYGDNSRSEGADFTQGRFSVKHILTQKAFHLVISPVRTEDSATYYCAFGASVGRRGDTPIRTDKLIFGKGTRVTVEP.

This clone was seen repeatedly, ten times or more. CDR3: CALGELLAFPALTGGYLWADKLIF. CDR3 bases: TGTGCTCTTGGGGAGCTTCTCGCCTTCCCAGCCCTTACTGGGGGATACCTGTGGGCCGATAAACTCATCTTT. The chain couples TRDV1 to TRDJ1; TRDD3 agrees at 12 bases. The CDR3 spans 24 residues. Trimming took 3 bases from V and 3 from J; bases not matched to a gene: 29. The germline gives CDR1 TSWWSYY, CDR2 QGS.

This clone showed up many times. The chain is built from TRDV2 and TRDJ3, with TRDD3 matching over 9 bases. V dropped 3 bases and J dropped 2; count of bases not matched to a gene: 16. This CDR3 is 21 amino acids long. Germline loops: CDR1 GEAIGNYY, CDR2 EKD. For the CDR3, the DNA is TGTGCCTGTGACCTACGGGGGTGCGGGGATACGCAGCCCTGGGACACCCGACAGATGTTTTTC. Its protein is CACDLRGCGDTQPWDTRQMFF.

This clone was seen many times. This clone may be a read error of a much larger clone one base away. The chain has TRDV1 and TRDJ1, with D maybe TRDD3 (6 bases). CDR3 length: 22 amino acids. The germline V gene has CDR1 TSWWSYY and CDR2 QGS. Trimming stripped 2 bases from V and 3 bases from J, with 34 bases between. CDR3 amino acids: CALGEIGGDLGTGNYLSDKLIF. The CDR3, as DNA: TGTGCTCTTGGGGAAATTGGAGGGGACTTAGGTACTGGGAACTACCTTTCCGATAAACTCATCTTT.

This clone appeared a few times. The protein held in TCRdb is that of a much larger clone and does not match this DNA's translation at residue 5, likely because of a read error; the protein shown is translated from the DNA. J is TRDJ1 and V is TRDV1; no definite D call. The J gene is absent in TCRdb and was assigned here via DNA matching to germline. Trimming stripped 6 bases from V and 2 bases from J, with 16 bases between. The CDR3 sequence is 15 residues long. CDR1 TSWWSYY and CDR2 QGS come from the germline V gene. CDR3 nucleotide sequence: TGTGCTCTTGGAGAGATAGGGACCGTAACCGATAAACTCATCTTT. This codes for CALGEIGTVTDKLIF.

This clone has a handful of counts. This likely came from a read error, as a far larger clone is one base away. Other DNA sequences from this sample encode an identical CDR3 as well. Here the V gene is TRDV2, but the J gene went uncalled; the tabulated D call, TRDD3, remains unverified against the DNA. The CDR3 consists of 19 residues. Per the germline V gene, CDR1 is GEAIGNYY and CDR2 is EKD. The CDR3 DNA reads as TGTGCCTGTGACACACTCCGAGTACTGGGGGATACTTCTGGCGATAAGCTCATCTTT. Translation: CACDTLRVLGDTSGDKLIF.

This clone has just a few counts. The mismatch at residue 13 between this DNA's translation and the TCRdb protein of a much larger clone likely reflects a read error; the protein shown is translated from the DNA. V and J are TRDV2 and TRDJ1, with 11 bases matching TRDD3. Here the J gene came from matching the DNA to germline, since TCRdb omits it. With 0 bases clipped from V and 6 bases from J, the junction kept 11 bases outside the gene matches. This CDR3 contains 17 residues. Germline CDR1 and CDR2: GEAIGNYY and EKD. The CDR3 coding sequence is TGTGCCTGTGACACCGGAATTGGGGGATACGCGACCAATAAACTCATCTTT. It specifies CACDTGIGGYATNKLIF.

In its sample, this clone was seen many times. The same CDR3 arises from other DNA sequences in this sample as well. J is TRDJ1 and V is TRDV1; a possible D gene is TRDD3 (7 bases). Trimming shortened V by 4 bases and J by 2 bases, and 17 bases separated the two germline ends. Germline-derived CDR1 and CDR2 are TSWWSYY and QGS. The CDR3 spans 16 residues. The CDR3 region is CALGVLPWGDTDKLIF. CDR3 coding DNA: TGTGCTCTTGGGGTTCTTCCTTGGGGGGATACCGATAAACTCATCTTT.

In its sample, this clone was seen many times. The DNA of the CDR3 is TGTGCTCTTGGGGCAACGGCCTTCCTAAATTCGCTGGGGGAATGCCCTGAGTACACCGATAAACTCATCTTT. Translated, it gives CALGATAFLNSLGECPEYTDKLIF. This chain joins TRDV1 and TRDJ1; perhaps D is TRDD2 or TRDD3 (8 bases each). Since TCRdb gives no J gene, matching the DNA to germline was used here to assign it. CDR3 size: 24 residues. From germline, CDR1 is TSWWSYY and CDR2 QGS. V lost 4 bases and J 0 bases, leaving 39 bases between the germline ends.

This clone has more than one count but fewer than ten. This likely came from a read error, as a far larger clone is one base away. Other DNA sequences of this sample code for an identical CDR3. The CDR3 coding sequence is TGTGCTCTTGGGCCCCCGAATGGCGGCACCCCGGTTGTGGGGAATCATAAACTCATCTTT. Amino acids: CALGPPNGGTPVVGNHKLIF. The chain uses TRDV1 and TRDJ1, with TRDD3 as a possible D gene (5 bases). TCRdb supplies no J gene; here it was assigned by aligning the nucleotide sequence to germline. Germline assignment: CDR1 TSWWSYY and CDR2 QGS. This CDR3 is 20 amino acids long. V lost 5 bases to trimming and J lost 6 bases, with 34 bases between them.

As for this clone: The protein in TCRdb stems from a much larger clone and differs at residue 13 from this DNA's translation, likely a read error; here the protein is translated from the DNA. This chain joins TRDV2 and TRDJ3; TRDD3 agrees at 8 bases. TCRdb lists no J gene, so it was determined here by aligning the DNA to germline. The CDR3 runs to 17 residues. Per germline, CDR1 GEAIGNYY and CDR2 EKD. The DNA of the CDR3 is TGTGCCTGTGACACCGGGATACGCTCCTGGGACACCCAACAGATGTTTTTC. This sequence encodes CACDTGIRSWDTQQMFF.

As regards this clone: The mismatch at residue 6 between this DNA's translation and the TCRdb protein of a much larger clone likely reflects a read error; the protein shown is translated from the DNA. The V gene is TRDV2, the J gene TRDJ3; D uncertain. Trimming stripped 0 bases from V and 2 bases from J, with 7 bases between. This CDR3 is 16 amino acids long. Germline CDR1 reads GEAIGNYY; CDR2 reads EKD. The CDR3: CACDTRDPWDTRQMFF. As DNA, the CDR3 is TGTGCCTGTGACACCAGGGACCCCTGGGACACCCGACAGATGTTTTTC.

This clone has at least ten counts. This likely reflects a read error, since a far larger clone is one base away. Within the sample, other DNA sequences also encode this same CDR3. This chain uses TRDV2 with TRDJ1; the D is unclear. The germline V gene encodes CDR1 GEAIGNYY and CDR2 EKD. The germline V and J ends were trimmed by 5 bases and 8 bases, with 20 bases remaining between them. This CDR3 is built from 14 residues. CDR3 sequence (DNA): TGTGCCTGTGTCCCAGGTACTGAGGCCTTAAAACTCATCTTT. This encodes CACVPGTEALKLIF.